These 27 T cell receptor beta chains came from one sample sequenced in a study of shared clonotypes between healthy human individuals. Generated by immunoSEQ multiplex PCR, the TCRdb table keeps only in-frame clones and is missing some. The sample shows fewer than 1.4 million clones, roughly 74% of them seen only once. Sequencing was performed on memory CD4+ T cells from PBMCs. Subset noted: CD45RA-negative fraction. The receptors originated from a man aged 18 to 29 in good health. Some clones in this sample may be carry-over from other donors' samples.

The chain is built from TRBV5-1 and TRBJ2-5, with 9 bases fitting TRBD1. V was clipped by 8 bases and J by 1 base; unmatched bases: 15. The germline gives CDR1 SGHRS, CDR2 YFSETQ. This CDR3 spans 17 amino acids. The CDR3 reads CASEPTQGAIGQETQYF. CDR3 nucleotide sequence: TGCGCCAGTGAACCTACACAGGGGGCAATTGGCCAAGAGACCCAGTACTTC. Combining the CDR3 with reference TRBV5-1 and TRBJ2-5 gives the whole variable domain KAGVTQTPRYLIKTRGQQVTLSCSPISGHRSVSWYQQTPGQGLQFLFEYFSETQRNKGNFPGRFSGRQFSNSRSEMNVSTLELGDSALYLCASEPTQGAIGQETQYFGPGTRLLVL.

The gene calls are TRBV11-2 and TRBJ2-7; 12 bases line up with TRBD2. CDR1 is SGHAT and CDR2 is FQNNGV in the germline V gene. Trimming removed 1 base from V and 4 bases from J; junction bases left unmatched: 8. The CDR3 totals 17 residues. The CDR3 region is CASSLVELAGGTYEQYF. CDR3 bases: TGTGCCAGCAGCTTAGTTGAGCTAGCGGGAGGGACTTACGAGCAGTACTTC.

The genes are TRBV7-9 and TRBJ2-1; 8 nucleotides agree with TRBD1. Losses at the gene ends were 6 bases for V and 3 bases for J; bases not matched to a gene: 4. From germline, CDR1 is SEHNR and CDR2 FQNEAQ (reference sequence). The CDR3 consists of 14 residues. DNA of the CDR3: TGTGCCAGCAGAACCGGGACAGGCTACAATGAGCAGTTCTTC. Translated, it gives CASRTGTGYNEQFF.

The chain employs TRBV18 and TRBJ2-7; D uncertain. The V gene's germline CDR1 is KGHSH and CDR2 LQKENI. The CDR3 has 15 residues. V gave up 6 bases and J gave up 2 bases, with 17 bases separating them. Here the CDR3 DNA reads TGTGCCAGCTCGCCCCGGGCGGCCAGCACCTACGAGCAGTACTTC. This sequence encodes CASSPRAASTYEQYF.

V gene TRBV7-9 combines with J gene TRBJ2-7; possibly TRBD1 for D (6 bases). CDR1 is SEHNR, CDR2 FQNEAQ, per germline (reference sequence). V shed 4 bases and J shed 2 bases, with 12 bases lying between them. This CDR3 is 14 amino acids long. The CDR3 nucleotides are TGTGCCAGCAGCTCCACAGGGTTTACCTACGAGCAGTACTTC. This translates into CASSSTGFTYEQYF.

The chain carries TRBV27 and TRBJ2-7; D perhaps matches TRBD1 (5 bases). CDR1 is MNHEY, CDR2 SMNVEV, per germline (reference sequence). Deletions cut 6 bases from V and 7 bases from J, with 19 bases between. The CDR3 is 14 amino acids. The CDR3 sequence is CASRTRDGAGEQYF. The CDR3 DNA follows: TGTGCCAGCAGGACCCGCGATGGGGCCGGAGAGCAGTACTTC.

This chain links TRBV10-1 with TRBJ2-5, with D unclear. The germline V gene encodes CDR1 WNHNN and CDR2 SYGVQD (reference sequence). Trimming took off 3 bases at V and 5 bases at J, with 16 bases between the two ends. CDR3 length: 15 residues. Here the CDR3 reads CASSDKAVGIETQYF. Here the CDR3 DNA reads TGCGCCAGCAGTGATAAGGCGGTAGGGATTGAGACCCAGTACTTC.

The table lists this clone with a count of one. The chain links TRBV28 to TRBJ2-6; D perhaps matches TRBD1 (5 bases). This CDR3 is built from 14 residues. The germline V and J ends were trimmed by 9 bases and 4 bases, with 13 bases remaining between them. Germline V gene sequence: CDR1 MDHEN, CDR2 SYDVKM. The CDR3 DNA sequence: TGTGCCAGTACAGGTTCAAGAGGGGCCAACGTCCTGACTTTC. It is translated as CASTGSRGANVLTF. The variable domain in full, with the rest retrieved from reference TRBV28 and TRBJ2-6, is DVKVTQSSRYLVKRTGEKVFLECVQDMDHENMFWYRQDPGLGLRLIYFSYDVKMKEKGDIPEGYSVSREKKERFSLILESASTNQTSMYLCASTGSRGANVLTFGAGSRLTVL.

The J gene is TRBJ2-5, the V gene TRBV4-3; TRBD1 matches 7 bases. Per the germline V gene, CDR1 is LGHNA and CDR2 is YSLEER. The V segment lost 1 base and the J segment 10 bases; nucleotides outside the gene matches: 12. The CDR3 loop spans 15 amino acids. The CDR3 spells CASSQGDSGPKGQYF. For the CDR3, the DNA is TGCGCCAGCAGCCAAGGGGACAGTGGGCCAAAGGGCCAGTACTTC.

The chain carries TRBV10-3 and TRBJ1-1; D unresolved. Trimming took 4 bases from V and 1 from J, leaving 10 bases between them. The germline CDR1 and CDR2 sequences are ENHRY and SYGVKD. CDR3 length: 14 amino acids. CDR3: CAISVGSSNTEAFF. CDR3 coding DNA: TGTGCCATCAGTGTTGGCAGCTCGAACACTGAAGCTTTCTTT.

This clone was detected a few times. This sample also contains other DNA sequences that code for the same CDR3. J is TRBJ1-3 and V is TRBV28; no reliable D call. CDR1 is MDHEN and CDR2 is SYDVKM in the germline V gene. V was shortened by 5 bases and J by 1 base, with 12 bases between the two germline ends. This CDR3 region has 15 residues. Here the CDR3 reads CASSRPPGSGNTIYF. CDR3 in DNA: TGTGCCAGCAGTCGTCCCCCGGGATCTGGAAACACCATATATTTT.

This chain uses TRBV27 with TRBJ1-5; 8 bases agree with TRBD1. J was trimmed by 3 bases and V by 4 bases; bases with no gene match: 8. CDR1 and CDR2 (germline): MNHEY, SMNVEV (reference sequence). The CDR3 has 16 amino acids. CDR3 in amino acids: CASSSHGQGLNQPQHF. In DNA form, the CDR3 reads TGTGCCAGCAGTTCCCACGGACAGGGACTCAATCAGCCCCAGCATTTT.

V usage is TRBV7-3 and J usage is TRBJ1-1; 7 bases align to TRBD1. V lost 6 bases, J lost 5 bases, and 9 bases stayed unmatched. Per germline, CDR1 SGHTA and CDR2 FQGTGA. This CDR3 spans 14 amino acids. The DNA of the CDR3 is TGTGCCAGCAGTAAGACAGGGCCCGGTACTGAAGCTTTCTTT. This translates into CASSKTGPGTEAFF.

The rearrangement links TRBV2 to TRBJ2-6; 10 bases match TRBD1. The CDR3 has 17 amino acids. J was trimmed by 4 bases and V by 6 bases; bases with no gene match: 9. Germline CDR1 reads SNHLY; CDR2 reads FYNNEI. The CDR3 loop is CASSRDRGPNGANVLTF. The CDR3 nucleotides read TGTGCCAGCAGCCGGGACAGGGGCCCCAACGGGGCCAACGTCCTGACTTTC.

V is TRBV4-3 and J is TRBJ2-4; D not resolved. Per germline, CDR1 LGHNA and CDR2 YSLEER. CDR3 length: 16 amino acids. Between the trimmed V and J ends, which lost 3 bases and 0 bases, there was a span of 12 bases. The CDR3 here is CASSHRVAAAKNIQYF. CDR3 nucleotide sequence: TGCGCCAGCAGCCATAGGGTCGCGGCAGCCAAAAACATTCAGTACTTC.

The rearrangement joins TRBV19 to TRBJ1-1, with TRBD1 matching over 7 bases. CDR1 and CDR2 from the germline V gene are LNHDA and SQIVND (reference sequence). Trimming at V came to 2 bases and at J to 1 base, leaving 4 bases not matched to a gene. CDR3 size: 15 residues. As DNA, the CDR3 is TGTGCCAGTAGTATAACGGGACAGAGGAACACTGAAGCTTTCTTT. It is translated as CASSITGQRNTEAFF.

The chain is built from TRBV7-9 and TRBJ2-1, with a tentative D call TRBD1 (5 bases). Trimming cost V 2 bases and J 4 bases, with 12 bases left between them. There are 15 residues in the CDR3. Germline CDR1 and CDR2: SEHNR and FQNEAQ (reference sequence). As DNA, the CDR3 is TGTGCCAGCAGCTTAAAGCCGGACAAATACAATGAGCAGTTCTTC. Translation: CASSLKPDKYNEQFF.

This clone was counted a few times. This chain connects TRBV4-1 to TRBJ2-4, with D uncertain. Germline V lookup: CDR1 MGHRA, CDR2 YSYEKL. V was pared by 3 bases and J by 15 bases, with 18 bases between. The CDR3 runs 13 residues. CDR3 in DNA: TGCGCCAGCAGCCAGGGCCCGGCTGCGGTTCCGTACTTC. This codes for CASSQGPAAVPYF.

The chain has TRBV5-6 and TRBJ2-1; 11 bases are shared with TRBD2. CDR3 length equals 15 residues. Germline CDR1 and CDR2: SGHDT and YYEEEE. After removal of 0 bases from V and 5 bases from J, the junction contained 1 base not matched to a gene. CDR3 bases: TGTGCCAGCAGCTTGGTGACTAGCGGGAACAATGAGCAGTTCTTC. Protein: CASSLVTSGNNEQFF.

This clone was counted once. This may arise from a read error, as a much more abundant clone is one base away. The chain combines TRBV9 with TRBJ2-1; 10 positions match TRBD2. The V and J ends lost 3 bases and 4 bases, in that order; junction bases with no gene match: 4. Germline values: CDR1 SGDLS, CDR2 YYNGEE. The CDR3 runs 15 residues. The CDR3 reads CASSEGLARYNEQFF. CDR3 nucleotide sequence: TGTGCCAGCAGCGAGGGACTAGCGCGGTACAATGAGCAGTTCTTC.

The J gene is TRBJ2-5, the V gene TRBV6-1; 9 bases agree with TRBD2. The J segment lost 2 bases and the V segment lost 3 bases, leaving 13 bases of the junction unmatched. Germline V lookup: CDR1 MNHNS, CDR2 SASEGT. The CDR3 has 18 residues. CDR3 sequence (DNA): TGTGCCAGCAGTGAGATGGGACTAGCAAGGGTAACGCAAGAGACCCAGTACTTC. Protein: CASSEMGLARVTQETQYF.

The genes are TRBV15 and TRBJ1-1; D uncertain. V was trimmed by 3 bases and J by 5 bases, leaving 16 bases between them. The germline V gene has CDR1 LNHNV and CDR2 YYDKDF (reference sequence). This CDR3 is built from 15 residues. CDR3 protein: CATSSPIGVRTEAFF. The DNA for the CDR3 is TGTGCCACCAGCAGTCCGATCGGGGTGAGGACTGAAGCTTTCTTT.

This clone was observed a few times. CDR3 residues: CASSRDEISIQYF. CDR3 sequence (DNA): TGTGCCAGCAGCAGGGACGAGATCAGCATTCAGTACTTC. The chain has TRBV7-2 and TRBJ2-4, with D perhaps given as TRBD1 or TRBD2 (5 bases each). This CDR3 has 13 amino acids. Germline CDR1 SGHTA, CDR2 FQGNSA. V lost 5 bases and J lost 9, with 14 bases in between.

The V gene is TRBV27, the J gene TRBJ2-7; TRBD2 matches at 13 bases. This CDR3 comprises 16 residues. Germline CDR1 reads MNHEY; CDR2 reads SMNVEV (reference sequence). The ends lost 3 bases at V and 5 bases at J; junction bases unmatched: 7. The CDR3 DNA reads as TGTGCCAGCAGTTTCTCCGGACTAGCGGGAGTCGACGAGCAGTACTTC. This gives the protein CASSFSGLAGVDEQYF.

The CDR3 here is CASSLSRGEGYF. The CDR3 DNA reads as TGTGCCAGCAGTTTATCCAGGGGGGAGGGGTACTTC. This rearrangement joins TRBV28 to TRBJ2-7; D is possibly TRBD1 or TRBD2 (7 bases each). V was cut by 1 base and J by 12 bases, with 13 bases left in between. Germline CDR1 MDHEN, CDR2 SYDVKM. The CDR3 is 12 amino acids.

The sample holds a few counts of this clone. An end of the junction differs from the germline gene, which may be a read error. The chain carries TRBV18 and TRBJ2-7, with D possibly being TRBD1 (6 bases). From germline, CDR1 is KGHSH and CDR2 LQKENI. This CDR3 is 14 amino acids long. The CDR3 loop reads CASSPQTGASEQYF. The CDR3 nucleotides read TGTGCCAGCTCGCCACAGACAGGTGCCAGCGAGCAGTACTTC.

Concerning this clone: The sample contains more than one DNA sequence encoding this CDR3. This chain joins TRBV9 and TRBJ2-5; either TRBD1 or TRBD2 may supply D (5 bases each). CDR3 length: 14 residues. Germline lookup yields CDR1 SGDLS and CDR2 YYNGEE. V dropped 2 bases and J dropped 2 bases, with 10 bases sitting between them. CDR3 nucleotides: TGTGCCAGCAGCGTGGGACCCAATCAAGAGACCCAGTACTTC. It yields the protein CASSVGPNQETQYF.